This is a list of T cell receptor beta chains from one sample in a study of T cell responses to AZD1222 COVID-19 vaccine. Clones were read by immunoSEQ multiplex PCR, and TCRdb kept only the in-frame ones, dropping some. This table has approximately 120,000 clones, about 85% appearing once. The source was peripheral blood, collected 28 days after the second AZD1222 dose. These receptors came from an adult who received the AZD1222 COVID-19 vaccine. Each CDR3 is given without its conserved first and last residue.

V: TRBV6-2/TRBV6-3
J: TRBJ2-5
CDR3: ASSYPGGETQY

V: TRBV7-8
J: TRBJ1-5
CDR3: ASSLGAGPDQPQH

V: TRBV7-2
J: TRBJ2-1
CDR3: ASSLDTMVDEQF

V: TRBV19
J: TRBJ1-5
CDR3: ASKAGDYSNQPQH

V: TRBV18
J: TRBJ1-5
CDR3: ASSPLRQGNGQPQH

V: TRBV3-1/TRBV3-2
J: TRBJ1-5
CDR3: ASSQAPGSNQPQH

V: TRBV29-1
J: TRBJ1-6
CDR3: SVAVTGNYNSPLH

V: TRBV6-1
J: TRBJ1-5
CDR3: ASSVGSGRSPREPQH

V: TRBV7-2
J: TRBJ1-1
CDR3: ASSFRMISEAF

V: TRBV6-6
J: TRBJ2-1
CDR3: ASSYSRQYNEQF

V: TRBV5-4
J: TRBJ1-1
CDR3: ASSLFPGPNTEAF

V: TRBV2
J: TRBJ1-5
CDR3: ASSVKGASNQPQH

V: TRBV24-1
J: TRBJ2-5
CDR3: ATSDRQERETQY

V: TRBV5-1
J: TRBJ2-7
CDR3: ASSLDSGGAPSY

V: TRBV10-1
J: TRBJ2-7
CDR3: ASRPGLAGNHYEQY

V: TRBV27
J: TRBJ1-2
CDR3: ASSWGIPTMGVYGYT

V: TRBV30
J: TRBJ2-7
CDR3: AWSPLYEQY

V: TRBV28
J: TRBJ1-2
CDR3: ASTPSRTGRYGYT

V: TRBV7-2
J: TRBJ1-1
CDR3: ASRQFTGVEAF

V: TRBV5-4
J: TRBJ2-7
CDR3: ASSLEQGYYEQY

V: TRBV7-9
J: TRBJ1-1
CDR3: ASSTGLPEAF

V: TRBV6-5
J: TRBJ2-3
CDR3: ASSSRLAGGRDTQY

V: TRBV15
J: TRBJ2-3
CDR3: ATSSPGTGGYTDTQY

V: TRBV10-3
J: TRBJ2-3
CDR3: AISDAQDTQY

V: TRBV4-1
J: TRBJ2-3
CDR3: ASSQDDLGTGVDTQY

V: TRBV6-4
J: TRBJ2-7
CDR3: ASSETSLEQY

V: TRBV3-1/TRBV3-2
J: TRBJ1-4
CDR3: ASSQVNAARREKLF

V: TRBV30
J: TRBJ1-4
CDR3: AWSPQQGSSEKLF

V: TRBV5-4
J: TRBJ2-5
CDR3: ASSLADRVETQY

V: TRBV19
J: TRBJ1-6
CDR3: ASSTGRGDSPLH

V: TRBV9
J: TRBJ2-7
CDR3: ASSAVTGGFYEQY

V: TRBV29-1
J: TRBJ2-1
CDR3: SVIAMTGWPDNEQF

V: TRBV24-1
J: TRBJ1-3
CDR3: ATSSGGGGGNTIY

V: TRBV6-1
J: TRBJ2-5
CDR3: ASSEAFAETQY

V: TRBV6-6
J: TRBJ2-7
CDR3: ASSYLGGQGYEQY

V: TRBV6-4
J: TRBJ1-2
CDR3: ASSDWQGNYGYT

V: TRBV19
J: TRBJ1-5
CDR3: ASSIGGTGDQPQH

V: TRBV5-4
J: TRBJ2-1
CDR3: ASSSGPLIYNEQF

V: TRBV11-3
J: TRBJ2-3
CDR3: ASSFRYSKSGGDTQY

V: TRBV2
J: TRBJ2-5
CDR3: ASNRDTGGETQY

V: TRBV5-1
J: TRBJ1-2
CDR3: ASSSTAAGTYGYT

V: TRBV28
J: TRBJ1-6
CDR3: ASRLTPGRQNSPLH